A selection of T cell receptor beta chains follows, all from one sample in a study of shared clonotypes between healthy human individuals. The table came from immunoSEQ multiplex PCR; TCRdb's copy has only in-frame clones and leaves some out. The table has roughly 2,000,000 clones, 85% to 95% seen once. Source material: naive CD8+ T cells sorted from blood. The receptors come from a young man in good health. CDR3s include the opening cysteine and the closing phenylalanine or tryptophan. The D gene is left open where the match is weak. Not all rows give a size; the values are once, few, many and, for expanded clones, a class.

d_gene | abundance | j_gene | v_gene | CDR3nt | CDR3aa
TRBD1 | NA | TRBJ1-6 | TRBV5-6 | TGTGCCAGCAGCTCTCCGGTGGGGACAGGGTTTAATTCACCCCTCCACTTT | CASSSPVGTGFNSPLHF
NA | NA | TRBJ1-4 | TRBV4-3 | TGCGCCAGCAGCCAAGATTATGAGGAAAAACTGTTTTTT | CASSQDYEEKLFF
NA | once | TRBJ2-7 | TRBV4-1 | TGCGCCAGCAGTTTGGGTGACCCTTCCTACGAGCAGTACTTC | CASSLGDPSYEQYF
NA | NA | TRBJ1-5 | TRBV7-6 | TGTGCCAGCAGCTCACAAAAGGGTCGCAATCAGCCCCAGCATTTT | CASSSQKGRNQPQHF
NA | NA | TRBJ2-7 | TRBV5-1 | TGCGCCAGCAGCTTGGTCAGCTCGACAGACTACGAGCAGTACTTC | CASSLVSSTDYEQYF
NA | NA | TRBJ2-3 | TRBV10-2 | TGCGCCAGCAGTCCCCTTACACGAACAGATACGCAGTATTTT | CASSPLTRTDTQYF
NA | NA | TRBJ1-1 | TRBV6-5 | TGTGCCAGCAGTTACTCGAAACCGACGGACACTGAAGCTTTCTTT | CASSYSKPTDTEAFF
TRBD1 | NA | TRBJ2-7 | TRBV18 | TGTGCCAGCTCACCTCTGGGACAGGGGGAAGTTTACGAGCAGTACTTC | CASSPLGQGEVYEQYF
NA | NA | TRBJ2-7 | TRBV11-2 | TGTGCCAGCAGCGCCGACAGAGACGAGCAGTACTTC | CASSADRDEQYF
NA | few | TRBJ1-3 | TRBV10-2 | TGCGCCAGCAGTGATATGGCGGCCATATATTTT | CASSDMAAIYF
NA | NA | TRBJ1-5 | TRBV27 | TGTGCCAGCAGTTTATCGGGACACTATAGCAATCAGCCCCAGCATTTT | CASSLSGHYSNQPQHF
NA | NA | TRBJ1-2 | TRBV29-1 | TGCAGCGTTGAACTAACCACCCCAGGGATGGATGGCTACACCTTC | CSVELTTPGMDGYTF
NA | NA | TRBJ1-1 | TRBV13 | TGTGCCAGCAGCTTACCCCTCACTGAAGCTTTCTTT | CASSLPLTEAFF
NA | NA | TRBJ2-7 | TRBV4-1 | TGCGCCAGCAGCCAAGATGAGGGCCTCGAGCAGTACTTC | CASSQDEGLEQYF
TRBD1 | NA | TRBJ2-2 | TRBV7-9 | TGTGCCAGCAGCGCCCCAGGGGGCGGCTCGGAGGAGCTGTTTTTT | CASSAPGGGSEELFF
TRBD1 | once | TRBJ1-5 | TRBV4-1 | TGCGCCAGCAGTCCGACAGGGGGCAATCAGCCCCAGCATTTT | CASSPTGGNQPQHF
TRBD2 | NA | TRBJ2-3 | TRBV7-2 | TGTGCCAGCAGCTTAGCGGTAGCGGGAGAACCCTGGGATACGCAGTATTTT | CASSLAVAGEPWDTQYF
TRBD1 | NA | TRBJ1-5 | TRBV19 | TGTGCCAGTAGTACAAACAGGGGGCTCTGGCAGCCCCAGCATTTT | CASSTNRGLWQPQHF
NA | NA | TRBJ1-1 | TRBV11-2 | TGTGCCAGCAGCTTAGACGGATTTGAAGCTTTCTTT | CASSLDGFEAFF
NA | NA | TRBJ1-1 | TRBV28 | TGTGCCAGCAGGTGGGCAGGGATGAACACTGAAGCTTTCTTT | CASRWAGMNTEAFF
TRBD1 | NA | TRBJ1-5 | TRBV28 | TGTGCCAGCAGTCCTACAGGGGGCGCGCAATATAGCAATCAGCCCCAGCATTTT | CASSPTGGAQYSNQPQHF
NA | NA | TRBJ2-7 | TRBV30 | TGTGCCTGGGGTCCCGGGGAGCGGAGGCAGTACTTC | CAWGPGERRQYF
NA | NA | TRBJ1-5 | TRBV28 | TGTGCCAGCAGTCCAGGACAGCCTTATAGCAATCAGCCCCAGCATTTT | CASSPGQPYSNQPQHF
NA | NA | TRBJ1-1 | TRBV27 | TGTGCCAGCAGTCCTTCGGCGGGGGGGCACACTGAAGCTTTCTTT | CASSPSAGGHTEAFF
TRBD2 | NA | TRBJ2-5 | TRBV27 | TGTGCCAGCAGTCAAATAGCGGGAGGTGAGACCCAGTACTTC | CASSQIAGGETQYF
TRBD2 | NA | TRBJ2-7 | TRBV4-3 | TGCGCCAGCAGCCAAGAAAGGTTGGGGAGCGGGAGGGTGGGGGAGCAGTACTTC | CASSQERLGSGRVGEQYF
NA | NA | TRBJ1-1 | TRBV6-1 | TGTGCCAGCCCCAGGGATGCCACTGAAGCTTTCTTT | CASPRDATEAFF
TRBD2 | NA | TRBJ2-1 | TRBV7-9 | TGTGCCAGCAGCTCGCTTGTAGCGGGAGTAGTGATTCCTGAGCAGTTCTTC | CASSSLVAGVVIPEQFF
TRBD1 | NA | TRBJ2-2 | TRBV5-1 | TGCGCCAGCAGCATCGGACAGGGTGGAACCGGGGAGCTGTTTTTT | CASSIGQGGTGELFF
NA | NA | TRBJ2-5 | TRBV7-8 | TGTGCCAGCAGCGCACCAACAGGGATTCGGACCCAGTACTTC | CASSAPTGIRTQYF
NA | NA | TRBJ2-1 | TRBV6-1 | TGTGCCAGCAACCGCGGACAGCTACTCTGGCATGAGCAGTTCTTC | CASNRGQLLWHEQFF
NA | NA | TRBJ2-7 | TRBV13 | TGTGCCAGCAGCTCGAACGGCGCTTCCTACGAGCAGTACTTC | CASSSNGASYEQYF
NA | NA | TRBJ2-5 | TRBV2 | TGTGCCAGCACGGTCGGGAACTACCAAGAGACCCAGTACTTC | CASTVGNYQETQYF
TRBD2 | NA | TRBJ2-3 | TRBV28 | TGTGCCAGCAGTTTAGCGGGGGGTGCAGATACGCAGTATTTT | CASSLAGGADTQYF
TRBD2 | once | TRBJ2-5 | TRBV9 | TGTGCCAGCAGCGTAGAACCCGCGGGAGGGCGAGAGACCCAGTACTTC | CASSVEPAGGRETQYF
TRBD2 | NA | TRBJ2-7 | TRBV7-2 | TGTGCCAGCAGCTTAATATTCGGCGGGGGGGACGAGCAGTACTTC | CASSLIFGGGDEQYF
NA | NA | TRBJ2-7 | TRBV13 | TGTGCCAGCAGCTTAGGCCTCGGCAGGGTCGCCTACGAGCAGTACTTC | CASSLGLGRVAYEQYF
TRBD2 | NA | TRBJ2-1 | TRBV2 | TGTGCCACCCCTAGCGGGAGCTCCTACAATGAGCAGTTCTTC | CATPSGSSYNEQFF
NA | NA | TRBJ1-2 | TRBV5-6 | TGTGCCAGCAGCTTGTTACAGCAGTTCTATGGCTACACCTTC | CASSLLQQFYGYTF
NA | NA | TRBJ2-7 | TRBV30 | TGTGCCTGGACAGCGGGGACAGGCGTTGTGCAGTACTTC | CAWTAGTGVVQYF
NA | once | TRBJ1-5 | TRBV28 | TGTGCCAGCAGTCCCCCATACGGGGAATCCAATCAGCCCCAGCATTTT | CASSPPYGESNQPQHF
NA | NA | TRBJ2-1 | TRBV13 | TGTGCCAGCAGCCCCGTGAGTTACAATGAGCAGTTCTTC | CASSPVSYNEQFF
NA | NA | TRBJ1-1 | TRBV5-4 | TGTGCCAGCAGCTTTTTAGGGGGACCCACTGAAGCTTTCTTT | CASSFLGGPTEAFF
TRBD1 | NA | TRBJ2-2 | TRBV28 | TGTGCCAGCAGTCTAGACAGGGATCGGGCCCTGTACACCGGGGAGCTGTTTTTT | CASSLDRDRALYTGELFF
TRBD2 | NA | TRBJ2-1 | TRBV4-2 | TGTGCCAGCAGCCAAGATCCCGGGACTAGCGGGGGACCCTACAATGAGCAGTTCTTC | CASSQDPGTSGGPYNEQFF
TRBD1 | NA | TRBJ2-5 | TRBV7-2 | TGTGCCAGCAGCTCCTGGGACAGGGGGCGCTTGGAGACCCAGTACTTC | CASSSWDRGRLETQYF